This TCR beta chain was recorded in a study of blood T cells in healthy people across ages. Germline V gene sequence: CDR1 SQVTM, CDR2 ANQGSEA. This CDR3 spans 13 amino acids. V shed 5 bases and J shed 0 bases, with 8 bases lying between them. A second PCR of roughly 7 to 11 cycles used a sample-barcoded 5' primer and a J-beta primer mix. TCRdb independently ran MiXCR on the 5' RACE reads; one entry per CDR3 protein. The sample lists around 1,000,000 distinct CDR3 sequences, under 30% seen once, with around 0.75% in the top ten. This same sample was also taken into another study, of T cells of mothers and their children.

The chain carries TRBV29-1 and TRBJ2-1, with no clear D. The clonotype was recovered from a girl aged 2-10 years in good health. Sequencing was carried out using blood. The CDR3 nucleotides are TGCAGCGTTTTACCGAGCTCCTACAATGAGCAGTTCTTC. Its translation is CSVLPSSYNEQFF.